This TCR beta chain comes out of a study of T cell repertoires in cytomegalovirus infection. TCRdb re-derived calls from the reads in MiXCR, one entry per CDR3 protein. Of approximately 250,000 distinct CDR3 sequences listed, 6% to 8% are singletons. Trimming took 2 bases from V and 4 from J; bases not matched to a gene: 7. The CDR3 covers 15 residues. Per germline, CDR1 DFQATT and CDR2 SNEGSKA (reference sequence). This clonotype was counted at least ten times. This chain joins TRBV20-1 and TRBJ2-7; TRBD2 aligns across 11 bases. This TCR derives from a human donor in good health (CMV status not recorded). Some clones in this sample may be carry-over from other donors' samples. The sequenced sample was PBMCs. This CDR3 is CSARISGGAKYEQYF. CDR3 sequence (DNA): TGCAGTGCTAGAATTAGCGGGGGGGCCAAATACGAGCAGTACTTC.